The clone carrying this TCR beta chain was picked up one time. Trimming pared 5 bases from V and 5 bases from J, leaving 6 bases between. Germline-derived CDR1 and CDR2 are SEHNR and FQNEAQ (reference sequence). The CDR3 runs 11 residues. This sample is part of a study of blood T cell repertoires in COVID-19. Only in-frame clones appear in the TCRdb table, and some are missing; sequencing was by immunoSEQ multiplex PCR. The sample shows 9,500 to 15,000 clones, 60% to 85% of them seen only once. The specimen was peripheral blood. This clonotype was obtained from a man between 60 and 75 years old with COVID-19, enrolled during active disease. The chain recombines TRBV7-9 with TRBJ2-5; D is uncertain. The CDR3 region is CASSIRETQYF. The CDR3 region has the DNA TGTGCCAGCAGCATTCGGGAGACCCAGTACTTC.